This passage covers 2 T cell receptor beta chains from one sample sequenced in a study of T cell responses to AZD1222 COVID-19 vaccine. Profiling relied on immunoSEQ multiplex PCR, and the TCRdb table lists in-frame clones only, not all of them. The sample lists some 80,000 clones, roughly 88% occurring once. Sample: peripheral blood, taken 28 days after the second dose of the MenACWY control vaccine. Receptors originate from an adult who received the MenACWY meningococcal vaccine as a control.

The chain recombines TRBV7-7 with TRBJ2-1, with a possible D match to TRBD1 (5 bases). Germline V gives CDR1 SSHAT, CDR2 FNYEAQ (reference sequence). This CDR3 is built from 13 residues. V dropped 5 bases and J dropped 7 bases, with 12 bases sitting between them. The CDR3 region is CASSPRQSNEQFF. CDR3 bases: TGTGCCAGCAGCCCCCGACAGAGTAATGAGCAGTTCTTC.

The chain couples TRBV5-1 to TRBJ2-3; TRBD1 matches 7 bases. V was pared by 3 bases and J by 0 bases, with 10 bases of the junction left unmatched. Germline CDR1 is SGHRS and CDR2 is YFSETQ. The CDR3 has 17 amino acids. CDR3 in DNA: TGCGCCAGCAGCTCCCAAGGGGACAGTACTAGCACAGATACGCAGTATTTT. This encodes CASSSQGDSTSTDTQYF.